Sequencing of this T cell receptor beta chain was carried out in a study of monozygotic twins with inflammatory bowel disease. From whole blood, total RNA was isolated without any sorting of T cells. The CDR3 length is 14 residues. Germline assignment: CDR1 SQVTM and CDR2 ANQGSEA. TCRdb reprocessed the 5' RACE reads and keeps a single row for each CDR3 protein, giving no DNA. Recorded for this sample: just over 300,000 distinct CDR3 sequences. The rearrangement uses TRBV29-1 and TRBJ2-7; the D call of TRBD2 rests on TCRdb alone, since no DNA is present to check it. Sequenced input: blood. The source is a human donor with ulcerative colitis or Crohn's disease, or a healthy co-twin of an affected twin (not recorded which). The CDR3 loop reads CSVERTSGGYEQYF.